The source of this T cell receptor beta chain is a study of molecular identifiers for immune sequencing clone quantification. The wider study: Replicate RNA came from roughly 20,000 or 100,000 naive CD8 cells and was split five ways, and four parts were sequenced.

Study-wide points: Highly expanded clone sizes could be underestimated through barcode sharing by identical TCR molecules.

MiXCR, run by TCRdb on the PCR reads, gives a single entry per CDR3 protein. The sample includes around 320,000 distinct CDR3 sequences, 24% of them seen just once. Sorting recovered naive CD8 T cells on a CD8+CD4-CCR7+CD45RA+ profile. This clonotype showed up many times. Its antigen is unidentified. The TCR sequence derives from a human donor in good health. Some libraries in this study had Jurkat cell RNA spiked in. The source material was naive CD8+ T cells from blood, with Jurkat cell RNA spiked in. As to subset: FACS-sorted CD8+CD4-CCR7+CD45RA+ naive T cells.

DNA for the CDR3: TGTGCCAGCAGCCTCGTCTGGCGGGAGGGGGAAGAGACCCAGTACTTC. It is translated as CASSLVWREGEETQYF. The chain couples TRBV5-5 to TRBJ2-5, with 9 positions matching TRBD2. Germline V gives CDR1 SGHKS, CDR2 YYEKEE (reference sequence). Losses at the gene ends were 4 bases for V and 3 bases for J; bases not matched to a gene: 10. There are 16 residues in the CDR3.